This TCR beta chain was captured in a study of blood T cell repertoires in COVID-19. Study summary: The analysed material was cDNA or gDNA that came from T cells, B-cell-depleted T cells, or PBMCs.

This clone was observed a handful of times. The CDR3 is made up of 15 amino acids. CDR1 SGHDT and CDR2 YYEEEE come from the germline V gene. The germline V and J ends were trimmed by 4 bases and 0 bases, with 13 bases remaining between them. This table comes from immunoSEQ multiplex PCR, and its TCRdb copy is limited to in-frame clones, with some not included. This sample has about 280,000 clones, with roughly 85% found just once. This sequence joins TRBV5-6 and TRBJ1-1; D is possibly TRBD1 (6 bases). This TCR came from a man aged 50 to 59 with active or convalescent COVID-19. Specimen: peripheral blood. Here the CDR3 reads CASSQRQALNTEAFF. CDR3 coding DNA: TGTGCCAGCAGCCAAAGACAGGCGCTGAACACTGAAGCTTTCTTT.